The 3 T cell receptor beta chains presented below share a single source sample, sequenced in a study of T-cell reconstitution after alpha-beta-depleted transplantation in children. Unique molecular identifiers were used in preparing the TCRbeta library. TCRdb processed the PCR reads anew with MiXCR; each CDR3 protein has one entry. The sample holds just under 550,000 distinct CDR3 sequences, around 19% seen once. The sample was PBMCs from the stem cell graft donor, taken from the stem cell graft. The receptors shown here come from a human donor who donated a stem cell graft to a child with acute lymphoblastic leukemia.

The table lists this clonotype with a few counts. The chain uses TRBV5-1 and TRBJ2-2; 10 bases map to TRBD2. CDR1 is SGHRS and CDR2 is YFSETQ in the germline V gene. After removal of 2 bases from V and 2 bases from J, the junction contained 6 bases not matched to a gene. The CDR3 loop spans 17 amino acids. The CDR3 DNA follows: TGCGCCAGCAGCTTCGATCTAGCGGGAGCTAACACCGGGGAGCTGTTTTTT. Translated: CASSFDLAGANTGELFF.

The V gene is TRBV7-3, the J gene TRBJ2-6; TRBD2 might be the D (5 bases). Germline V gene sequence: CDR1 SGHTA, CDR2 FQGTGA. The CDR3 runs to 13 residues. V lost 5 bases and J lost 4, with 6 bases in between. The CDR3, as DNA: TGTGCCAGCAGCAGGGAGGGGGCCAACGTCCTGACTTTC. Protein: CASSREGANVLTF.

There are a few counts of this clonotype. The chain is built from TRBV5-1 and TRBJ2-2, with TRBD2 matching 14 bases. J was trimmed by 2 bases and V by 5 bases; bases with no gene match: 2. Germline assignment: CDR1 SGHRS and CDR2 YFSETQ. This CDR3 region has 16 residues. As DNA, the CDR3 is TGCGCCAGCAGGGGACTAGCGGGAGTAAACACCGGGGAGCTGTTTTTT. As protein: CASRGLAGVNTGELFF.